This TCR beta chain was profiled in a study of Tregs in tolerant kidney transplant recipients. TCRdb's copy holds only in-frame clones and misses some; the assay was immunoSEQ multiplex PCR. The table has about 240,000 clones, 84% seen once. The V and J ends lost 1 base and 6 bases respectively, with 3 bases between them. This CDR3 has 11 amino acids. Germline CDR1 reads KGHSH; CDR2 reads LQKENI. The receptor was isolated from a human donor in good health. The genes are TRBV18 and TRBJ1-2; D remains unclear. Material for sequencing was CD4+ T cells from blood. The CDR3, as DNA: TGTGCCAGCTCACCACAGAATGGCTACACCTTC. This codes for CASSPQNGYTF.